This TCR beta chain was captured by sequencing in a study of cytomegalovirus exposure and HLA in healthy donors (dated by TCRdb to 2017 to 2019). Describing the broader study: The approximately 710 repertoires of the first cohort and the approximately 110 validation repertoires were produced on the same platform, according to a later analysis. The study was designed to test whether signatures of past pathogen exposure could be identified by cataloging public T cell receptors. Besides the first cohort of under 700 subjects, a separate validation cohort made up of over 100 different subjects was used. High-throughput TCR immunosequencing, statistical association of individual TCRs with disease status, and machine learning were combined to predict cytomegalovirus infection status. Summary of the overall study and its limitations: In both the original and validation cohorts, the classifier was reported to diagnose cytomegalovirus status with high specificity and sensitivity. Three of the identified cytomegalovirus-associated TCR beta chains were confirmed in vitro to be specific for cytomegalovirus antigens. Most TCR sequences were observed very rarely across donors, whereas some public TCRs were present in many individuals. Subsequent analysis determined that TCRs grouped into clusters in the first cohort also showed a tendency toward co-occurrence across the roughly 120 validation repertoires, and roughly 94% of cluster scores exceeded 0. A later analysis lacked HLA typing for the validation cohort, so it scored co-occurrence in that cohort across all 110 or so repertoires. It was suggested by the authors that the approach could potentially be generalized to other disease states and immunological phenotypes. The study gave a list of some 150 TCR beta chains associated with cytomegalovirus.

Preparation of the library involved the immunoSEQ multiplex PCR assay. The study's own analysis went as follows. A statistical classification framework was built for diagnosing cytomegalovirus status from the catalog of TCR beta chain sequences. In TCRdb, the immuneACCESS table is reduced to in-frame sequences with V and J assigned. These tables do not hold every clone; where another copy was compared, an unresolved V gene accounts for under half, and the others remain unexplained. The DNA was the basis for D and trimming; V, J and clone size are from that table. Here the sample has roughly 300,000 clones; just over 85% occur a single time. Around 0.84% of the sample is held by the ten biggest clonotypes. With regard to this clone: Its antigen is unknown. No quality values exist for individual bases; no much larger clone is one base distant.

The CDR3 runs 18 amino acids, cysteine and phenylalanine included. Left in the record is the CDR3 DNA by itself, 54 bases read in frame from the first base. For CDR1 and CDR2, the germline V gene (reference sequence) lists GTSNPN and SVGIG. V loses 1 base, J loses 5 bases, and the germline ends lie 26 bases apart. Donors formed part of the validation cohort, which comprised over a hundred subjects and was distinct from the first cohort of over 500 subjects. Sequenced input: PBMCs. The TCR sequence derives from a woman younger than 35 in good health and CMV-seronegative. The chain is assembled from TRBV30 and TRBJ2-5; the D gene is possibly TRBD2, with 6 bases matching. The DNA sequence follows: TGTGCCTGGAGTGACCGTAAGGGCCTAGTACGGGAGCGGGAGACCCAGTACTTC. The resulting protein is CAWSDRKGLVRERETQYF.